Given below is one T cell receptor (beta chain) in context. There are 13 residues in the CDR3. Trimming removed 6 bases from V and 5 bases from J, with 13 bases in between. The sample originates from a study of blood T cell repertoires in COVID-19. At the level of the study: Some COVID-19 samples were acute and others convalescent; all came from the United States, Italy and Spain. T cells, B-cell-depleted T cells, or PBMCs provided the cDNA or gDNA that served as material.

Authors' data handling: Estimation of nucleated cell counts was performed using reference gene primer amplification. Measured with immunoSEQ multiplex PCR; TCRdb has only the in-frame clones, and not every one. V and J calls and clone size are given by that table; D and trimming were obtained from the DNA. The table shows about 250,000 clones, with roughly 86% occurring only once. This receptor was identified in a woman aged 55 to 70 who had recovered from COVID-19. This sequence joins TRBV12-3 or TRBV12-4 and TRBJ2-5; possibly TRBD2 for D (6 bases). The sample taken for sequencing was peripheral blood. The chain's CDR3 is CASSPYGGETQYF. CDR3 sequence (DNA): TGTGCCAGCAGCCCCTATGGGGGGGAGACCCAGTACTTC.